This T cell receptor beta chain was observed in a study of blood T cell repertoires in COVID-19. About the study: There were acute and convalescent COVID-19 samples, and they came from the United States, Italy and Spain. T cells, B-cell-depleted T cells, or PBMCs provided the cDNA or gDNA that served as material.

The CDR3 is 16 amino acids. Germline-derived CDR1 and CDR2 are MNHNY and SVGAGI (reference sequence). Trimming took 2 bases from V and 5 from J; bases not matched to a gene: 7. Under the authors' procedure: The authors estimated nucleated cell counts from reference gene primer amplification. The data were produced by immunoSEQ multiplex PCR, yet TCRdb's version contains in-frame clones alone and is incomplete. V and J calls plus clone size are reproduced from that table; the DNA served to infer D and trimming. Of over 80,000 clones listed, approximately 90% are singletons. V and J are TRBV6-6 and TRBJ1-2, with TRBD1 matching over 11 bases. The specimen was peripheral blood. The clonotype comes from a man in his 60s with acute or convalescent COVID-19. In DNA form, the CDR3 reads TGTGCCAGCAGTTACATCCCGGGACAGGGGGAATATGGCTACACCTTC. Translating it yields CASSYIPGQGEYGYTF.